The 10 T cell receptor beta chains below all came from one sample that was sequenced in a study of shared clonotypes between healthy human individuals. The repertoire was sequenced with immunoSEQ multiplex PCR; TCRdb's copy has only in-frame clones and lacks some. Counted here are 1 million to 1.3 million clones, about 84% occurring once; the ten biggest clones make up around 0.61%. Input material: memory CD4+ T cells from PBMCs. Subset: CD45RA-negative fraction. The receptor source for this set is a man aged 18 to 35 in good health. Some clones in this sample may be carry-over from other donors' samples.

The chain employs TRBV27 and TRBJ1-1; 7 nucleotides align to TRBD1. J lost 5 bases, V lost 3 bases, and 3 bases had no gene match. This CDR3 contains 13 residues. Germline V gene sequence: CDR1 MNHEY, CDR2 SMNVEV (reference sequence). The CDR3 nucleotides are TGTGCCAGCAGTTTTGAGGGGGCTACTGAAGCTTTCTTT. It encodes CASSFEGATEAFF.

In its sample, this clone was seen a few times. The gene calls are TRBV2 and TRBJ2-2; D unresolved. The germline V and J ends were trimmed by 7 bases and 2 bases, with 5 bases remaining between them. CDR3 length: 12 amino acids. Germline lookup yields CDR1 SNHLY and CDR2 FYNNEI. In DNA, the CDR3 is TGTGCCAGCAACTTTAACACCGGGGAGCTGTTTTTT. Protein product: CASNFNTGELFF.

CDR3 in DNA: TGTGCCTACACGTTGGGCCCTGGGACTGATAATCAGCCCCAGCATTTT. Translation: CAYTLGPGTDNQPQHF. This chain uses TRBV30 with TRBJ1-5, with a tentative D call TRBD1 (5 bases). V was clipped by 7 bases and J by 4 bases, with 23 bases between them. CDR1 GTSNPN and CDR2 SVGIG come from the germline V gene (reference sequence). CDR3 length: 16 residues.

This chain's CDR3 is CASSMIQGGNEKLFF. The CDR3 nucleotides read TGTGCCAGTAGTATGATACAGGGGGGAAATGAAAAACTGTTTTTT. This sequence joins TRBV19 and TRBJ1-4; 8 positions agree with TRBD1. V lost 3 bases and J lost 5; bases outside the gene matches: 5. Per the germline V gene, CDR1 is LNHDA and CDR2 is SQIVND (reference sequence). This CDR3 is built from 15 residues.

As DNA, the CDR3 is TGTGCCAGCAGTGATGACAGGGGCCAAGAGACCCAGTACTTC. Translated, it gives CASSDDRGQETQYF. The chain combines TRBV2 with TRBJ2-5; 8 bases agree with TRBD1. Trimming took 3 bases from V and 1 from J; bases not matched to a gene: 1. The CDR3 length is 14 residues. Per germline, CDR1 SNHLY and CDR2 FYNNEI.

The chain employs TRBV28 and TRBJ2-2; D gene uncertain. The ends were cut back, 6 bases at V and 4 bases at J, with 9 bases in the middle. The length of the CDR3 is 13 residues. The germline V gene has CDR1 MDHEN and CDR2 SYDVKM. CDR3 amino acids: CASSMIATGELFF. The DNA for the CDR3 is TGTGCCAGCAGCATGATAGCCACCGGGGAGCTGTTTTTT.

V is TRBV5-6 and J is TRBJ2-2, with 8 positions matching TRBD2. Looked up from germline, CDR1 is SGHDT and CDR2 is YYEEEE. After removal of 7 bases from V and 9 bases from J, the junction contained 20 bases not matched to a gene. The CDR3 extends over 17 amino acids. The CDR3 DNA sequence: TGTGCCAGCCTCTCAACGGGGGGGCGCGGGTCGGACCGGGAGCTGTTTTTT. Its translation is CASLSTGGRGSDRELFF.

This rearrangement joins TRBV10-3 to TRBJ2-5; 11 bases align to TRBD1. The J call may be in error: the DNA end matches TRBJ2-7 better. The CDR3 extends over 16 amino acids. Germline V CDR1 and CDR2: ENHRY, SYGVKD. Here the CDR3 reads CAISERAGQGAYEQYF. CDR3 DNA sequence: TGTGCCATCAGTGAGAGGGCGGGACAGGGGGCCTACGAGCAGTACTTC.

This sequence joins TRBV21-1 and TRBJ2-7. TRBV21-1 is assigned pseudogene status. This CDR3 contains 15 residues. For the CDR3, the DNA is TGTGCCAGCAGCAAAGGCCGGGGGCTCTACTACGAGCAGTACTTC. Translation: CASSKGRGLYYEQYF.

This clone has only one observation. The chain joins TRBV2 to TRBJ1-2, with TRBD1 as a possible D gene (5 bases). V was clipped by 5 bases and J by 0 bases, with 10 bases between them. This CDR3 contains 14 residues. Germline CDR1 SNHLY, CDR2 FYNNEI. The CDR3 spells CASSPSTANYGYTF. The CDR3 nucleotides are TGTGCCAGCAGTCCTTCGACAGCTAACTATGGCTACACCTTC.